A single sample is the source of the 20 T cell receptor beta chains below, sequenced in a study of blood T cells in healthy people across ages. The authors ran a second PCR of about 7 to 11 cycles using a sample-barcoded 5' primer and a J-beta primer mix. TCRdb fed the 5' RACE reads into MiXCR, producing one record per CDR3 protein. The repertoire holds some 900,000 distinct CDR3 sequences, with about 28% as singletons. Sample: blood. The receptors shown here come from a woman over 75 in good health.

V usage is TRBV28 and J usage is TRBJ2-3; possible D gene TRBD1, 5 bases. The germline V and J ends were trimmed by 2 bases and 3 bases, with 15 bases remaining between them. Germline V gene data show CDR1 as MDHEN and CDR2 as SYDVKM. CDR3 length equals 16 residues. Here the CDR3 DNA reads TGTGCCAGCAGTTTACCGCAGGGTGTAAGGACAGATACGCAGTATTTT. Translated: CASSLPQGVRTDTQYF.

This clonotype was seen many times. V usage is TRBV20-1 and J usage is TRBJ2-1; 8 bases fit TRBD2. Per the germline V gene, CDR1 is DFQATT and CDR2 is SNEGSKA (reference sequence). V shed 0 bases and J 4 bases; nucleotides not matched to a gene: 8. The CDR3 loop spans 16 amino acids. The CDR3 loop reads CSARDPAGGSYNEQFF. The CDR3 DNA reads TGCAGTGCTAGAGATCCCGCGGGGGGCTCATACAATGAGCAGTTCTTC.

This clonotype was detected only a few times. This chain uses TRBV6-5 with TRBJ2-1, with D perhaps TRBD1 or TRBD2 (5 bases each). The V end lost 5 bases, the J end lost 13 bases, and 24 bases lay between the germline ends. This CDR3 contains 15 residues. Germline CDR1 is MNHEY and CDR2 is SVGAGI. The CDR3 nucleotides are TGTGCCAGCAGTAGGGGACCTAAGTCGGCTGAGACCCAGTTCTTC. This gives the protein CASSRGPKSAETQFF.

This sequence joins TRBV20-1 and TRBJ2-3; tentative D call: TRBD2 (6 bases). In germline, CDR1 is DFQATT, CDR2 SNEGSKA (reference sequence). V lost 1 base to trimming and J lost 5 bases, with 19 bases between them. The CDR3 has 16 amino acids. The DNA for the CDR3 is TGCAGTGCTAGAGTGAACAAGGCGGGGCTAGGAGATACGCAGTATTTT. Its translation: CSARVNKAGLGDTQYF.

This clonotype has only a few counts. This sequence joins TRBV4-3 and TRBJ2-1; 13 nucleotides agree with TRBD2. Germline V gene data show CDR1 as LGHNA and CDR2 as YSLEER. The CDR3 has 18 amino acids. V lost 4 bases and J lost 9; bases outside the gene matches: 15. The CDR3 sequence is CASSPGLAGEVIRSEQFF. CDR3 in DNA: TGCGCCAGCAGCCCAGGACTAGCGGGGGAGGTTATTCGCAGTGAGCAGTTCTTC.

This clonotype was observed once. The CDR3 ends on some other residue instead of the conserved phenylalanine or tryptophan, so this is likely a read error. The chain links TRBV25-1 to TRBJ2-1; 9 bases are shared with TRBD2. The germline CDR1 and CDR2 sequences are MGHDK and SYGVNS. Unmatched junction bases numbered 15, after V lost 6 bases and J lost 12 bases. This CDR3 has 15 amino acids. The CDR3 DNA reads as TGTGCCAGCAGGGAAGGCGGGGGGGCCTCTAAAGGGCAGTTCGTC. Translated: CASREGGGASKGQFV.

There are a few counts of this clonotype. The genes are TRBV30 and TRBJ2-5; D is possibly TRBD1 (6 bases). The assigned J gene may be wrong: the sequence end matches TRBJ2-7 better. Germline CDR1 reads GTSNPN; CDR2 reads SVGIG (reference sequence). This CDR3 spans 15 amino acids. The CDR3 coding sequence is TGTGCCTGCGTGCAGGGGTTGGAGAGGAGAGGCGAGCAGTACTTC. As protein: CACVQGLERRGEQYF.

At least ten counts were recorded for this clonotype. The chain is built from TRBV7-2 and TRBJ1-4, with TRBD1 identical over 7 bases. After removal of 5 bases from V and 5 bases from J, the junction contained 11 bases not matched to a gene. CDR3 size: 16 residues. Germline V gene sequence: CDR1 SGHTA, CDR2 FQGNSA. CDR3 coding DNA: TGTGCCAGCAGCCCAGTCAGGGGGATCAGCAATGAAAAACTGTTTTTT. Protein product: CASSPVRGISNEKLFF.

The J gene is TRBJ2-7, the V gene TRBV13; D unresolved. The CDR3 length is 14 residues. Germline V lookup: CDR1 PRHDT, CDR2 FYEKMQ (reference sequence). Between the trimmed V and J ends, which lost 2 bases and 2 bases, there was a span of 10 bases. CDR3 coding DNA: TGTGCCAGCAGCTTAATATCAGTCCCCTACGAGCAGTACTTC. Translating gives CASSLISVPYEQYF.

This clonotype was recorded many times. The CDR3 bases are TGCAGTGCTAGAGTTCAGAACACAGATACGCAGTATTTT. Its translation: CSARVQNTDTQYF. The rearrangement uses TRBV20-1 and TRBJ2-3; no firm D call. The CDR3 contains 13 residues. Trimming took 1 base from V and 2 from J, leaving 7 bases between them. CDR1 is DFQATT and CDR2 is SNEGSKA in the germline V gene (reference sequence).

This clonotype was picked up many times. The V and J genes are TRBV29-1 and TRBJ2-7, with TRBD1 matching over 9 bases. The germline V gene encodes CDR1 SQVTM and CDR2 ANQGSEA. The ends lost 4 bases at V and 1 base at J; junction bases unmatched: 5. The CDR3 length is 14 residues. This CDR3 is CSVAGTGRSYEQYF. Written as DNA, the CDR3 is TGCAGCGTTGCCGGGACAGGGAGGTCCTACGAGCAGTACTTC.

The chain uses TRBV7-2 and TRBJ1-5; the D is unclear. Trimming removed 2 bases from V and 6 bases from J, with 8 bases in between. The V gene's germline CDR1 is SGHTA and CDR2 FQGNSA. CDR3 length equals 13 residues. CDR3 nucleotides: TGTGCCAGCAGCTTACCCGGGTGTCAGCCCCAGCATTTT. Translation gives CASSLPGCQPQHF.

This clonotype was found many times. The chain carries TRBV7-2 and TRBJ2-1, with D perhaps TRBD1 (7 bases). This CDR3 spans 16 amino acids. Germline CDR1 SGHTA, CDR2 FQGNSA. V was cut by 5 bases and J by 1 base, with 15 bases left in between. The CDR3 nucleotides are TGTGCCAGCAGCAACCAGGGGGGATCGTCCTACAATGAGCAGTTCTTC. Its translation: CASSNQGGSSYNEQFF.

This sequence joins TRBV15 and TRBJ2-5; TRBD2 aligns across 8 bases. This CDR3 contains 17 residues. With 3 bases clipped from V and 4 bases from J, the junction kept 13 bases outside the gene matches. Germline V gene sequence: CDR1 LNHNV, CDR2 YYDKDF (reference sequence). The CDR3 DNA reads TGTGCCACCAGCAGCCTCGGGGAGGAGACTAGCGTAGAGACCCAGTACTTC. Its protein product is CATSSLGEETSVETQYF.

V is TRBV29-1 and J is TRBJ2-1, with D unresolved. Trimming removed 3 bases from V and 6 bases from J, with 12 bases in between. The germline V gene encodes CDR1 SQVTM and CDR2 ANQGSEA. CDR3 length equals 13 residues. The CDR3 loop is CSVEPTETNEQFF. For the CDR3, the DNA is TGCAGCGTTGAGCCAACGGAGACCAATGAGCAGTTCTTC.

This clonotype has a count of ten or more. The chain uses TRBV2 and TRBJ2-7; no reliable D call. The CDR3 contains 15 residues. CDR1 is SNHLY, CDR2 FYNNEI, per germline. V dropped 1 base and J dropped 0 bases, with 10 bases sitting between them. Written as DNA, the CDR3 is TGTGCCAGCAGTGAAGGGCCCCGGACCTCCTACGAGCAGTACTTC. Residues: CASSEGPRTSYEQYF.

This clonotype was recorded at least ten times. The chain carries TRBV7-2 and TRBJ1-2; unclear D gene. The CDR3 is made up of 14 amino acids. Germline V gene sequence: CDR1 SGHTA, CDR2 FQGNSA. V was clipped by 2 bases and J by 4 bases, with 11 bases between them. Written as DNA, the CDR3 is TGTGCCAGCAGCTTAAATCCCAGCTTCTATGGCTACACCTTC. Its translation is CASSLNPSFYGYTF.

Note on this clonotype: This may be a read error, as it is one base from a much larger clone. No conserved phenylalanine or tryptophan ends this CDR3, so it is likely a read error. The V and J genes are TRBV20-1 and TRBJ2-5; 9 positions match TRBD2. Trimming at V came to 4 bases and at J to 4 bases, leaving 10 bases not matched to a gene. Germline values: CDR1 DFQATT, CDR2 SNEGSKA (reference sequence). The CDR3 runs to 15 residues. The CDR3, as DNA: TGCAGTGCTACTCAAGCGGGGGGCAAGGGAGAGACCCAGTACTTG. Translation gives CSATQAGGKGETQYL.

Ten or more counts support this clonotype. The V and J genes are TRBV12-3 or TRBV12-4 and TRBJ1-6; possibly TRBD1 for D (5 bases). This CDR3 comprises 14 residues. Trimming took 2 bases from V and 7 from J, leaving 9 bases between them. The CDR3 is CASSLTGPNSPLHF. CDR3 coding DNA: TGTGCCAGCAGTTTAACAGGCCCCAATTCACCCCTCCACTTT.

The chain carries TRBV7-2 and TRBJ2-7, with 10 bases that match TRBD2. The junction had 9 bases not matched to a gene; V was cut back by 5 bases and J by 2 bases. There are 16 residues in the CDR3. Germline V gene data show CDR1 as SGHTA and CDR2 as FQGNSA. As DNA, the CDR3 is TGTGCCAGCAGCCGCACTTTAGCGGGGGGCGCCTACGAGCAGTACTTC. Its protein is CASSRTLAGGAYEQYF.